In this sample, the clone carrying this T cell receptor (beta chain) turned up many times. Its antigen is unidentified. Authors of the study amplified TCR beta CDR3 regions from RNA transcripts. The TCR CDR3 was amplified in a first-round RT-PCR using the HTBI primer set. Each CDR3 protein gets one entry after TCRdb re-called the multiplex PCR reads with MiXCR. The sample carries fewer than 350,000 distinct CDR3 sequences, 15% to 20% recorded once. The trim removed 3 bases at V and 5 bases at J, leaving 7 bases unmatched. Per the germline V gene, CDR1 is SGHRS and CDR2 is YFSETQ. The CDR3 runs 17 residues. The entry originates in a study of T cells in Graves' hyperthyroidism and ophthalmopathy. Study information: Peripheral blood sampling occurred at initial diagnosis, before any treatment. Broader study findings: Using 13 V-J features, a model discriminated ophthalmopathy from stable hyperthyroidism. Blood shared most expanded thyroid clonotypes above 0.001.

With a duration under 2 months, the hyperthyroidism was newly diagnosed in patients aged 18 to 65. Sequenced: blood. The sequence derives from a woman between 45 and 65 years old with Graves' hyperthyroidism. V is TRBV5-1 and J is TRBJ2-1; 14 nucleotides match TRBD2. In DNA, the CDR3 is TGCGCCAGCAGCTCCCGACTAGCGGGGGGGATCGACAATGAGCAGTTCTTC. Translation gives CASSSRLAGGIDNEQFF.